This T cell receptor beta chain was retrieved from a study of T cells in Graves' hyperthyroidism and ophthalmopathy (dated by TCRdb to between 2019 and 2020). Background for the entire study: Peripheral blood was sampled at the time of initial diagnosis, prior to any treatment. To identify distinguishing TCR V-J signatures, a discovery cohort of 100 or so patients was used, comprising 43 with Graves' ophthalmopathy and some 57 with stable Graves' hyperthyroidism. An independent validation cohort of 18 to 20 hyperthyroidism patients and about 15 patients who later progressed to ophthalmopathy tested prospective prediction of ophthalmopathy. For training and testing, the roughly 93 patients in the discovery cohort were randomly divided in a 7:3 ratio. Thyroid tissue and blood T-cell repertoires from about six Graves' hyperthyroidism patients were also compared in the study. After sampling, hyperthyroidism patients received methimazole starting at 30 mg daily, and ophthalmopathy patients received high-dose intravenous methylprednisolone. The paper reports TCR Vbeta CDR3 sequencing of some 140 peripheral blood samples: around 45 ophthalmopathy, 75 to 80 hyperthyroidism and 17 progressor patients. Overall results and qualifications from the work: Most expanded thyroid clonotypes (frequency above 0.001) were also detected in blood, suggesting blood repertoires may reflect thyroid immune responses. In validation, the model predicted progression to ophthalmopathy with approximately 70% sensitivity and 72.22% specificity, a median of around six months before onset. A 13 V-J signature model separated ophthalmopathy from stable hyperthyroidism, with nearly 90% sensitivity and approximately 81% specificity in cross-validation and 80%/75% in testing. Sample size was not statistically predetermined, and investigators were not blinded to group allocation.

Amplification of TCR beta CDR3 regions was carried out from RNA transcripts. A first-round RT-PCR of the TCR CDR3 used the HTBI primer set with the Qiagen OneStep RT-PCR kit. The libraries were constructed in a second round of multiplex PCR and then size-selected and purified. Paired-end sequencing of the libraries was performed with 100 bp reads on an Illumina HiSeq2000. As for the original processing: Raw data were processed with SOAPnuke, discarding reads with adapters, uncalled bases, mean Phred below 15, or no exact constant-primer or identifier match. COPE v1.2.5 was used to merge high-quality paired reads, and clonotypes were defined as unique nucleotide sequences. MiTCR v1.1 was used to align clonotypes to the IMGT TRBV, TRBD and TRBJ reference segments. The analysis included only V-J combinations with a frequency above 0.0001, which together covered approximately 99% of the repertoires. The TCS score was defined as the ratio of F50 (clonal expansion) to E x V (chaos), calculated using BLOSUM62-based TCRdist between CDR3 peptides within each V-J. Welch's t-statistics and random forest reduced just over 500 V-J features to about 12, which were used in a naive Bayes classifier (R e1071). The public reads were quality trimmed at Q25 with fastp and then assembled into clones with MiXCR by TCRdb, keeping productive beta chains. Rows with one shared CDR3 protein collapse into an entry with the most common genes and DNA. V and J calls and clone size were set by TCRdb, not the authors. The sample table holds 300,000 to 450,000 distinct CDR3 sequences, of which about 14% were seen once. The ten largest account for 11% of the sample.

Stable Graves' hyperthyroidism was defined as the absence of progression to ophthalmopathy over 18 months of follow-up. Hyperthyroidism patients were newly diagnosed, with disease duration under 2 months, and aged 18 to 65 years. Exclusion was applied to patients with uncontrolled infections, other autoimmune diseases, pregnancy or lactation. Diagnoses were established on the basis of clinical symptoms, serum thyroxine and TRAb, thyroid ultrasound, and orbital computed tomography. PBMCs were separated from around 9.1 ml of fresh peripheral blood using Ficoll-Paque density gradient centrifugation. Total RNA was extracted using Trizol reagent, and RNA quality was assessed on an Agilent 2100 Bioanalyzer. Regarding this clonotype: Its antigen remains undetermined. One base away there is no much larger clone; base qualities are not given.

The germline V gene gives CDR1 as KGHDR and CDR2 as SFDVKD. Its CDR3 holds 12 amino acids, cysteine through phenylalanine. Only CDR3 DNA remains: 36 bases, in frame from the first base. The V end loses 4 bases and the J end loses 10 bases, and a stretch of 12 bases separates them. The chain joins TRBV24-1 to TRBJ1-2; no D segment can be confidently identified. This clonotype was obtained from a woman aged 60 to 75 with Graves' hyperthyroidism. Input material: blood. The CDR3 region reads CATSDRLRDYTF. The nucleotide sequence is TGTGCCACCAGTGACCGATTGAGGGACTACACCTTC.